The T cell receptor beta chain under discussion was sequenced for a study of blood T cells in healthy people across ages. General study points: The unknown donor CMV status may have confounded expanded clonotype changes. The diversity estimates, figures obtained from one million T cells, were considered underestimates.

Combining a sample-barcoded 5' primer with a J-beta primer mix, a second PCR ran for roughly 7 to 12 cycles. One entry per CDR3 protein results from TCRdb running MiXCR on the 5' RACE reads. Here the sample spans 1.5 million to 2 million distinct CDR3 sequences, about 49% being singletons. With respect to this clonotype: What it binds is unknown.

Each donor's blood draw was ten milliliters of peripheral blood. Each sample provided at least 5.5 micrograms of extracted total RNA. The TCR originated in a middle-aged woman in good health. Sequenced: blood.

CDR3 loop: CASSSPPLAEHTDTQYF. CDR3 in DNA: TGTGCCAGCAGTTCCCCCCCCTTGGCGGAACACACAGATACGCAGTATTTT. The genes are TRBV12-3 or TRBV12-4 and TRBJ2-3, with unresolved D. CDR3 length equals 17 residues. The ends were cut back, 4 bases at V and 2 bases at J, with 19 bases in the middle.